This is a list of T cell receptor beta chains from one sample in a study of shared clonotypes between healthy human individuals. TCRdb's table, derived via immunoSEQ multiplex PCR, lists solely in-frame clones and lacks some. This table has more than 2 million clones, over 85% appearing once. The sample comprised naive CD8+ T cells sorted from blood. All receptors derive from a man aged 18 to 30 in good health. Both conserved end residues are part of each CDR3. D genes are given only for firm matches. The size entry is marked missing in some rows and otherwise reads once, few, many or a size class.

j_call,v_call,clone_size,d_call,cdr3_nt,cdr3_aa
TRBJ2-1,TRBV5-1,.,.,TGCGCCAGCAGCTTGGGAACCGTAAGTAATGAGCAGTTCTTC,CASSLGTVSNEQFF
TRBJ2-1,TRBV28,.,TRBD2,TGTGCCAGCTGGGCGGGGGGTAACAATGAGCAGTTCTTC,CASWAGGNNEQFF
TRBJ2-1,TRBV7-9,.,TRBD2,TGTGCCAGCACCGCCCGGAGCGGGAGCTCCTACAATGAGCAGTTCTTC,CASTARSGSSYNEQFF
TRBJ2-7,TRBV4-1,.,.,TGCGCCAGCAGCCAAGGGACAGACTACGAGCAGTACTTC,CASSQGTDYEQYF
TRBJ1-1,TRBV4-1,.,.,TGCGCCAGCAGCCAAGTCGCCGCAATAAACACTGAAGCTTTCTTT,CASSQVAAINTEAFF
TRBJ1-5,TRBV15,.,.,TGTGCCACCAGCAGAGACCTCTCAGTGGAGGGTAGGGGGAGCAATCAGCCCCAGCATTTT,CATSRDLSVEGRGSNQPQHF
TRBJ2-1,TRBV27,.,TRBD2,TGTGCCAGCAGTGTGGGGGCTAGCGGGAGTCCGTTCTTC,CASSVGASGSPFF
TRBJ2-7,TRBV9,.,TRBD2,TGTGCCAGCAGCGCCCGGGAGGTCAGCTCCTACGAGCAGTACTTC,CASSAREVSSYEQYF
TRBJ1-2,TRBV6-5,.,TRBD1,TGTGCCAGCAGCCTCAGGGGGCTGTCCTATGGCTACACCTTC,CASSLRGLSYGYTF
TRBJ2-7,TRBV6-6,.,.,TGTGCCAGCCACTTGGGGCGCGAGCAGTACTTC,CASHLGREQYF
TRBJ2-3,TRBV5-1,.,.,TGCGCCAGCAGCTTGAGCATTGGGGCAGATACGCAGTATTTT,CASSLSIGADTQYF
TRBJ2-7,TRBV9,.,TRBD1,TGTGCCAGCAGCGCCAACAGGGGTGGTGGGGAATACGAGCAGTACTTC,CASSANRGGGEYEQYF
TRBJ2-4,TRBV15,.,TRBD2,TGTGCCACCAGCCCCGATCGGGGGGGAAACATTCAGTACTTC,CATSPDRGGNIQYF
TRBJ1-5,TRBV5-8,.,.,TGTGCCAGCAGCCTGGTGGGGGGTCAGCCCCAGCATTTT,CASSLVGGQPQHF
TRBJ1-6,TRBV5-4,.,.,TGTGCCGGCAGAACCGAAGGTTGGAATTCACCCCTCCACTTT,CAGRTEGWNSPLHF
TRBJ1-3,TRBV4-1,.,.,TGCGCCAGCAGCCAAGTTGAAACAGGGATTGGAAACACCATATATTTT,CASSQVETGIGNTIYF
TRBJ2-2,TRBV7-9,.,.,TGTGCCAGCAGCTTAGATTTGTCAGCGATCGGGGAGCTGTTTTTT,CASSLDLSAIGELFF
TRBJ2-7,TRBV11-2,.,TRBD1,TGTGCCAGCAGCCCAACAGGACAGGGCTACGAGCAGTACTTC,CASSPTGQGYEQYF
TRBJ1-6,TRBV4-3,.,TRBD1,TGCGCCAGCAGCCAGATCGTGATGGGGGACAGGGGAAATTCACCCCTCCACTTT,CASSQIVMGDRGNSPLHF
TRBJ2-2,TRBV25-1,.,.,TGTGCCAGCAGTTTACAGGGGGGGACCGGGGAGCTGTTTTTT,CASSLQGGTGELFF
TRBJ2-7,TRBV27,.,TRBD2,TGTGCCAGCAGGACTAGCGGGAGCCCCCGGGAGCAGTACTTC,CASRTSGSPREQYF
TRBJ2-2,TRBV10-3,.,TRBD2,TGTGCCATCAGTGAGTCGCAACTAGCGGTCACCACCGGGGAGCTGTTTTTT,CAISESQLAVTTGELFF
TRBJ2-2,TRBV30,once,.,TGTGCCTGGACGCCCGAGATCCCTCGCACCGGGGAGCTGTTTTTT,CAWTPEIPRTGELFF
TRBJ2-7,TRBV5-4,.,TRBD1,TGTGCCAGCACCAATCCGGGACAGGGAGTACCCTACGAGCAGTACTTC,CASTNPGQGVPYEQYF
TRBJ1-1,TRBV4-3,once,TRBD1,TGCGCCAGCTCGACAGGGAAGAACACTGAAGCTTTCTTT,CASSTGKNTEAFF
TRBJ1-4,TRBV7-9,.,.,TGTGCCAGCAGCTTAGTCGTCTCGGCAGGGGTTGCAACTAATGAAAAACTGTTTTTT,CASSLVVSAGVATNEKLFF
TRBJ1-1,TRBV19,.,.,TGTGCCAGTAGTATACAGGGGTACGGGAACACTGAAGCTTTCTTT,CASSIQGYGNTEAFF
TRBJ2-2,TRBV19,.,.,TGTGCCAGTACCCAATGGGGGGACACCGGGGAGCTGTTTTTT,CASTQWGDTGELFF
TRBJ2-2,TRBV18,.,.,TGTGCCAGCTCACCAGAGCACCTCACCGGGGAGCTGTTTTTT,CASSPEHLTGELFF
TRBJ1-4,TRBV6-5,.,TRBD1,TGTGCCAGCAGCGGACAGGGGAGGGGAAAACTGTTTTTT,CASSGQGRGKLFF
TRBJ1-1,TRBV6-6,.,.,TGTGCCAGCAGTTCGACCTTGGGTACGCTGAACACTGAAGCTTTCTTT,CASSSTLGTLNTEAFF
TRBJ1-2,TRBV7-2,.,.,TGTGCCAGCAGTCTGGGGGCGGACTATGGCTACACCTTC,CASSLGADYGYTF
TRBJ2-3,TRBV27,.,.,TGTGCCAGCAGTTTATTAAGGGTTGAGGGTAATACGCAGTATTTT,CASSLLRVEGNTQYF
TRBJ1-6,TRBV19,.,.,TGTGCCAGCAGGCCTGGGGATTCACCCCTCCACTTT,CASRPGDSPLHF
TRBJ1-2,TRBV27,.,.,TGTGCCAGCAGTTTATCTGGGGCCCAAATCTATGGCTACACCTTC,CASSLSGAQIYGYTF
TRBJ1-6,TRBV28,.,TRBD1,TGTGCCAGCAGTTTCTCGGGACAGAATAATTCACCCCTCCACTTT,CASSFSGQNNSPLHF
TRBJ2-7,TRBV18,once,.,TGTGCCAGCTCACCCGACACTTGGGAGAAGTACGAGCAGTACTTC,CASSPDTWEKYEQYF
TRBJ2-3,TRBV5-1,.,.,TGCGCCAGCAGCTTGGTGGTGGGCACAGATACGCAGTATTTT,CASSLVVGTDTQYF
TRBJ1-1,TRBV9,.,.,TGTGCCAGCAGCGGCCAGGCAGGGGTGAACACTGAAGCTTTCTTT,CASSGQAGVNTEAFF
TRBJ1-5,TRBV19,.,.,TGTGCCAGTAGTGGGATTTGGGTTAGCAATCAGCCCCAGCATTTT,CASSGIWVSNQPQHF
TRBJ2-3,TRBV5-1,.,TRBD2,TGCGCCAGCAGCTTGTTAGCGGGAGGGTCCACAGATACGCAGTATTTT,CASSLLAGGSTDTQYF
TRBJ2-1,TRBV2,.,.,TGTGCCAGCAGTCCTCCGAATGAGCAGTTCTTC,CASSPPNEQFF
TRBJ2-7,TRBV6-6,.,.,TGTGCCAGCAGCATGGACGGGGAAGGAATCTACGAGCAGTACTTC,CASSMDGEGIYEQYF
TRBJ1-2,TRBV7-6,.,.,TGTGCCAGCAGCTCAAATTACAGGGCCGGTGGCTACGCCTTC,CASSSNYRAGGYAF
TRBJ1-4,TRBV5-1,.,.,TGCGCCAGCAGCTCGACAGGCCTTAATGAAAAACTGTTTTTT,CASSSTGLNEKLFF
TRBJ2-7,TRBV4-1,.,.,TGCGCCAGCAGCCTCTTGGAGGGTCCCGGCTGGGGCTCACAGACCTACGAGCAGTACTTC,CASSLLEGPGWGSQTYEQYF
TRBJ1-1,TRBV30,.,.,TGTGCCTGGAAGGATCTAGGGGCGGGTTTAGCTTTCTTT,CAWKDLGAGLAFF
TRBJ2-5,TRBV7-9,.,.,TGTGCCAGCGGTTCGACGAACCAAGAGACCCAGTACTTC,CASGSTNQETQYF
TRBJ1-3,TRBV19,.,.,TGTGCCAGTAGTATATACGGGGTTGATGCTGGAAACACCATATATTTT,CASSIYGVDAGNTIYF
TRBJ1-1,TRBV5-6,.,.,TGTGCCAGCAGCTTGGGACATTTAAACACTGAAGCTTTCTTT,CASSLGHLNTEAFF
TRBJ2-7,TRBV6-5,.,TRBD1,TGTGCCAGCAGTTACGGGACAGCTTCCACCTTC,CASSYGTASTF
TRBJ1-5,TRBV5-6,.,.,TGTGCCAGCAGCTTGGCCTTGGCAGGGGGCAATCAGCCCCAGCATTTT,CASSLALAGGNQPQHF
TRBJ2-3,TRBV6-5,.,TRBD1,TGTGCCAGCAGCCGGGACAGGGACACAGATACGCAGTATTTT,CASSRDRDTDTQYF
TRBJ2-7,TRBV6-6,.,TRBD2,TGTGCCAGCAGTTACGGCGGTAGCGGGACCTACGAGCAGTACTTC,CASSYGGSGTYEQYF